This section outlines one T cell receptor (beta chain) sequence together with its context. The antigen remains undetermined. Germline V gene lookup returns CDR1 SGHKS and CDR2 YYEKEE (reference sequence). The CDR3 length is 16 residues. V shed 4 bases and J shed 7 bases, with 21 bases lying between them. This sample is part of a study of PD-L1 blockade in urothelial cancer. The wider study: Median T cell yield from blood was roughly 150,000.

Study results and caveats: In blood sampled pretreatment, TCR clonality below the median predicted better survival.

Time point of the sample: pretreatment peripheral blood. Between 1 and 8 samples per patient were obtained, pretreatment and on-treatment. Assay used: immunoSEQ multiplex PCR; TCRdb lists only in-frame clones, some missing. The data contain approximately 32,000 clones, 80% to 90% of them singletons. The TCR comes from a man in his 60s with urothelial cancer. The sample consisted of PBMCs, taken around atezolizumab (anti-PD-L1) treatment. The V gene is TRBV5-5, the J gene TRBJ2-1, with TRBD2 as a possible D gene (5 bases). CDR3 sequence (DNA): TGTGCCAGCAGCCGCTCCCCCGAGGGTCTGAGAAATGAGCAGTTCTTC. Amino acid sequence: CASSRSPEGLRNEQFF.